This T cell receptor (beta chain) was recorded in a study of blood T cell repertoires in COVID-19. Original data processing: Estimation of nucleated cell counts relied on the amplification of reference gene primers. Some clones are missing from TCRdb's copy, which holds only in-frame ones; the method was immunoSEQ multiplex PCR. Clone size and V and J calls were adopted from that table, with D and trimming inferred from the DNA. The profile shows about 240,000 clones, roughly 87% of them singletons. Participants spanned ages about 18 to 90 years and resided in 20 to 30 US areas. The sample holds one count of this clone. The CDR3 consists of 15 residues. V was cut by 4 bases and J by 8 bases, with 19 bases left in between. The germline CDR1 and CDR2 sequences are SGDLS and YYNGEE.

The J gene is TRBJ2-1, the V gene TRBV9; a weak D match, TRBD2 (6 bases). The source is a woman younger than 45 with acute COVID-19. Sequenced material: PBMCs or T cells enriched from blood (not recorded which). In nucleotides, the CDR3 is TGTGCCAGCAGCTCCCGACTAGTCTCGGCTGATGAGCAGTTCTTC. This codes for CASSSRLVSADEQFF.